This is a list of T cell receptor beta chains from one sample in a study of blood T cell repertoires in COVID-19. Profiling relied on immunoSEQ multiplex PCR, and the TCRdb table lists in-frame clones only, not all of them. Of about 270,000 clones in the sample, around nine tenths were seen once. The specimen sequenced was peripheral blood. These receptors all come from a woman aged 55 to 70 who had recovered from COVID-19. The CDR3 runs from the conserved cysteine through the conserved F or W. Fields, in order: D gene, J gene, V gene, clone size, CDR3 DNA, CDR3 protein. A D gene is named only where the DNA matches it firmly. Expanded clones get a size class; other rows say once, few or many, or leave the size out.

TRBD1 | TRBJ1-6 | TRBV7-8 | . | TGTGCCAGCAGCTTAGAGGGACAGGGGGCATCACCCCTCCACTTT | CASSLEGQGASPLHF
. | TRBJ2-7 | TRBV4-2 | . | TGTGCCAGCAGCCGAGGGGGGGAGGGGGACTACGAGCAGTACTTC | CASSRGGEGDYEQYF
. | TRBJ2-6 | TRBV7-8 | . | TGTGCCAGCAGCTTGGGGGGCTCTGGGGCCAACGTCCTGACTTTC | CASSLGGSGANVLTF
. | TRBJ1-3 | TRBV28 | . | TGTGCCAGCAGTTTTGACAGCCGCCCCTCTGGAAACACCATATATTTT | CASSFDSRPSGNTIYF
. | TRBJ2-2 | TRBV24-1 | . | TGTGCCACCAGTCAGTCCGGGACAACTAACACCGGGGAGCTGTTTTTT | CATSQSGTTNTGELFF
TRBD1 | TRBJ1-2 | TRBV28 | . | TGTGCCAGTTCAGGGGGCGCTTTGGACTATGGCTACACCTTC | CASSGGALDYGYTF
TRBD1 | TRBJ1-6 | TRBV7-3 | . | TGTGCCAGCAGCCGAGGACAGGGGGCATCCTATAATTCACCCCTCCACTTT | CASSRGQGASYNSPLHF
TRBD1 | TRBJ1-5 | TRBV6-2/TRBV6-3 | . | TGTGCCAGCAGCTTGACAGGGAATCAGCCCCAGCATTTT | CASSLTGNQPQHF
. | TRBJ1-5 | TRBV29-1 | . | TGCAGCGTTGTAGGCGGGGACTCGGATCAGCCCCAGCATTTT | CSVVGGDSDQPQHF
. | TRBJ1-5 | TRBV5-5 | . | TGTGCCAGCAGCTCAACCCTCGATGGGGCGAGAAATCAGCCCCAGCATTTT | CASSSTLDGARNQPQHF
TRBD1 | TRBJ1-2 | TRBV6-1 | once | TGTGCCAGCAGTGAAAGGAGGACAGGGGTTGATGGCTACACCTTC | CASSERRTGVDGYTF
. | TRBJ2-7 | TRBV4-1 | many | TGCGCCAGCAGCCAAGATTGGCAGCGAGTGCAGTACTTC | CASSQDWQRVQYF
TRBD1 | TRBJ1-3 | TRBV28 | . | TGTGCCAGCAGTTTGGACAGGGCGGCCATATATTTT | CASSLDRAAIYF
. | TRBJ1-2 | TRBV6-2/TRBV6-3 | few | TGTGCCAGCAGTTCGATGACACCTGGCTACACCTTC | CASSSMTPGYTF
. | TRBJ1-1 | TRBV11-2 | few | TGTGCCAGCAGCTTCCAGACCAGGGCTGAAGCTTTCTTT | CASSFQTRAEAFF
. | TRBJ2-5 | TRBV7-2 | . | TGTGCCAGCGCTCAGGGGTCAGAGACCCAGTACTTC | CASAQGSETQYF
TRBD1 | TRBJ1-2 | TRBV7-9 | once | TGTGCCAGCAGCACTCGGACAGGGGGAGGTGGCTACACCTTC | CASSTRTGGGGYTF
. | TRBJ1-1 | TRBV5-6 | . | TGTGCCAGCAGCCAATTGCGAGGAGGGTCCATGGGGAGGGATGCTTTCTTT | CASSQLRGGSMGRDAFF
. | TRBJ1-1 | TRBV18 | . | TGTGCCAGCTCACCTCAGAACACTGAAGCTTTCTTT | CASSPQNTEAFF
. | TRBJ2-5 | TRBV10-3 | once | TGTGCCATCAGTGAGACCGCGGAGACCCAGTACTTC | CAISETAETQYF
TRBD2 | TRBJ2-3 | TRBV29-1 | . | TGCAGCGTTGATTCCCTCCTAGCGGGGGAACCCACAGATACGCAGTATTTT | CSVDSLLAGEPTDTQYF
. | TRBJ2-7 | TRBV29-1 | . | TGCAGCGTTGATTCAGGCTCCTACGAGCAGTACTTC | CSVDSGSYEQYF
TRBD1 | TRBJ2-2 | TRBV18 | . | TGTGCCAGCTCACCAGACAGGGGCGCCGGGGAGCTGTTTTTT | CASSPDRGAGELFF
TRBD1 | TRBJ1-2 | TRBV9 | once | TGTGCCAGCAGCACAGGGGGTTCCTATGGCTACACCTTC | CASSTGGSYGYTF
. | TRBJ1-1 | TRBV24-1 | few | TGTGCCACCAGTGATTTAAGAGAGAACACTGAAGCTTTCTTT | CATSDLRENTEAFF
. | TRBJ2-2 | TRBV28 | . | TGTGCCCATAGAGTTACGATGAACACCGGGGAGCTGTTTTTT | CAHRVTMNTGELFF
. | TRBJ1-5 | TRBV7-2 | few | TGTGCCAGCAGCTTATTAGCGGGAAGCAGCAATCAGCCCCAGCATTTT | CASSLLAGSSNQPQHF
. | TRBJ2-7 | TRBV11-2 | . | TGTGCCAGCAGCTTAGACAGGGACTACGAGCAGTACTTC | CASSLDRDYEQYF
TRBD1 | TRBJ2-4 | TRBV7-9 | . | TGTGCCAGCAGCTTATATTTAAGACAGGGTAGAGGGACCAAAAACATTCAGTACTTC | CASSLYLRQGRGTKNIQYF
. | TRBJ1-1 | TRBV19 | many | TGTGCCAGTAGTGCAAACAGTTTTGGGAACACTGAAGCTTTCTTT | CASSANSFGNTEAFF
TRBD1 | TRBJ2-7 | TRBV18 | . | TGTGCCAGCTCGCGGACAGGGCCATCCTACGAGCAGTACTTC | CASSRTGPSYEQYF
. | TRBJ2-5 | TRBV6-6 | . | TGTGCCAGCAGTTACTCGACGGAGGGGTCGGAGACCCAGTACTTC | CASSYSTEGSETQYF
. | TRBJ1-3 | TRBV9 | few | TGTGCCAGCAGCGTAGCGGGTCTCTCTGGAAACACCATATATTTT | CASSVAGLSGNTIYF
. | TRBJ2-2 | TRBV15 | . | TGTGCCACCAGCAGAGATAGGATCGGGGGGGAGCTGTTTTTT | CATSRDRIGGELFF
TRBD1 | TRBJ1-5 | TRBV10-3 | . | TGTGCCATCAGTGGACAGGGGAGTGATCAGCCCCAGCATTTT | CAISGQGSDQPQHF
. | TRBJ1-2 | TRBV10-3 | . | TGTGCCATCAGTGAGCAGGACAGAGAAGCTAACTATGGCTACACCTTC | CAISEQDREANYGYTF
. | TRBJ2-7 | TRBV5-4 | few | TGTGCCAGCAGCTTCGGACACGGCTACGAGCAGTACTTC | CASSFGHGYEQYF
TRBD1 | TRBJ2-6 | TRBV4-1 | . | TGCGCCAGCAGCCAAAAAAGTTTCGAACAGGGGGTGTCTGGGGCCAACGTCCTGACTTTC | CASSQKSFEQGVSGANVLTF
. | TRBJ2-6 | TRBV7-2 | . | TGTGCCAGCGAGGGGGATAGCTCTGGGGCCAACGTCCTGACTTTC | CASEGDSSGANVLTF
TRBD1 | TRBJ1-1 | TRBV10-3 | once | TGTGCCATCAGGGGGATACAGGGGGGTTCCACTGAAGCTTTCTTT | CAIRGIQGGSTEAFF
TRBD2 | TRBJ2-1 | TRBV27 | . | TGTGCCAGCAGCCCCCGGGGGGGCGGTTACAATGAGCAGTTCTTC | CASSPRGGGYNEQFF
TRBD2 | TRBJ2-1 | TRBV15 | . | TGTGCCATCCGGGACTACTACAATGAGCAGTTCTTC | CAIRDYYNEQFF
TRBD2 | TRBJ2-3 | TRBV7-8 | . | TGTGCCAGCAGCTTTCCAGCGGGGGGGGGTACGCAGTATTTT | CASSFPAGGGTQYF
. | TRBJ2-5 | TRBV27 | . | TGTGCCAGCAGCAAGCGGAGACAAGAGACCCAGTACTTC | CASSKRRQETQYF
. | TRBJ2-1 | TRBV6-5 | . | TGTGCCAGCCGCGCCGCAGGGGCACCGAACAATGAGCAGTTCTTC | CASRAAGAPNNEQFF
TRBD2 | TRBJ2-1 | TRBV6-4 | . | TGTGCCAGCAGTGCCATAGGGGCGGGGGGCTACAATGAGCAGTTCTTC | CASSAIGAGGYNEQFF
. | TRBJ2-5 | TRBV5-1 | . | TGCGCCAGCAGCGAGTCGGGCCAAGAGACCCAGTACTTC | CASSESGQETQYF
TRBD1 | TRBJ2-2 | TRBV18 | . | TGTGCCAGCTCAGTGGACAGGGGGGACACCGGGGAGCTGTTTTTT | CASSVDRGDTGELFF
. | TRBJ2-1 | TRBV12-3/TRBV12-4 | . | TGTGCCAGCAGTTCTACCGCCAATGAGCAGTTCTTC | CASSSTANEQFF
TRBD1 | TRBJ2-1 | TRBV7-3 | . | TGTGCCAGCAGCTTTGGGCAGGGGGTAGGAAATGAGCAGTTCTTC | CASSFGQGVGNEQFF
TRBD1 | TRBJ1-1 | TRBV5-1 | . | TGCGCCAGCAGCTTGGGCAGGGGGAGGAACACTGAAGCTTTCTTT | CASSLGRGRNTEAFF
. | TRBJ1-2 | TRBV27 | . | TGTGCCAGCAGTTCCTCCGGGAGAACCTACACCTTC | CASSSSGRTYTF
TRBD1 | TRBJ1-5 | TRBV18 | . | TGTGCCAGCTCATCCGACAGGGTAGATCAGCCCCAGCATTTT | CASSSDRVDQPQHF
TRBD1 | TRBJ1-4 | TRBV29-1 | once | TGCAGCGTTGAAATTCTAACAGGGGTCGAAAAACTGTTTTTT | CSVEILTGVEKLFF
. | TRBJ1-6 | TRBV6-5 | . | TGTGCCAGCAGTTACGTCGACGGGGGTTCACCCCTCCACTTT | CASSYVDGGSPLHF
TRBD1 | TRBJ2-3 | TRBV3-1/TRBV3-2 | . | TGTGCCAGCAGCCATACAGGGGGCGCGTCGTATACGCAGTATTTT | CASSHTGGASYTQYF
. | TRBJ2-2 | TRBV2 | . | TGTGCCAGCAGCCAAAGGACGGCGGACACGGAGGGGGAGCTGTTTTTT | CASSQRTADTEGELFF
. | TRBJ2-3 | TRBV4-2 | . | TGTGCCAGCAGCCAAGTAAACGGAGATACGCAGTATTTT | CASSQVNGDTQYF
. | TRBJ2-3 | TRBV27 | . | TGTGCCAGCAGTTTATGGGAACTAGCTGGCACAGATACGCAGTATTTT | CASSLWELAGTDTQYF
. | TRBJ1-2 | TRBV7-8 | . | TGTGCCAGCAGCTTAGGAAACAGCCTAAACTATGGCTACACCTTC | CASSLGNSLNYGYTF